This TCR beta chain was identified in a study of T-cell memory formation after mild COVID-19. The CDR3 length is 14 residues. Trimming removed 2 bases from V and 6 bases from J; junction bases left unmatched: 6. Germline assignment: CDR1 MGHRA and CDR2 YSYEKL. This clonotype came up a few times. The antigen remains unidentified. 5'RACE with constant-segment primers yielded barcoded, UMI-tagged TCR alpha and TCR beta cDNA libraries. TCRdb passed the 5' RACE reads through MiXCR, listing each CDR3 protein once. The table records 100,000 to 140,000 distinct CDR3 sequences, 13% to 15% of them present only once. General study findings and limits: Clones contracting over day 15 to 85 were CD4/CD8 balanced, with later expanders leaning CD4+. For contracting clones, CD4+ ones sat mainly in CM and EM, CD8+ in EMRA.

The V and J genes are TRBV4-1 and TRBJ1-2; 7 positions agree with TRBD1. The sample was PBMCs or a T cell subset sorted from them (not recorded which). The receptor comes from a man between 18 and 35 years old who had mild COVID-19 (a few samples of this study predate the infection). Cell type and time point are not known. The CDR3 protein is CASSQTGALDGYTF. The CDR3 DNA sequence: TGCGCCAGCAGCCAAACAGGGGCTCTCGATGGCTACACCTTC.